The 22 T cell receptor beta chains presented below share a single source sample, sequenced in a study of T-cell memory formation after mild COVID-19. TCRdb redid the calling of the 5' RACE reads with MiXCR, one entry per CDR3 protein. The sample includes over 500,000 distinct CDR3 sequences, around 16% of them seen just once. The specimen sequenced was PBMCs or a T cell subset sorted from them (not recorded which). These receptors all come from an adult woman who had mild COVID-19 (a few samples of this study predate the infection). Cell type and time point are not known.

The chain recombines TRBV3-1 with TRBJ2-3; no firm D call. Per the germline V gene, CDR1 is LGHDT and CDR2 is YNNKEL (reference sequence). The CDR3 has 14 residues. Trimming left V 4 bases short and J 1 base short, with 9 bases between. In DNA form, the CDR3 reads TGTGCCAGCAGCCCGACTTATCGCACAGATACGCAGTATTTT. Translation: CASSPTYRTDTQYF.

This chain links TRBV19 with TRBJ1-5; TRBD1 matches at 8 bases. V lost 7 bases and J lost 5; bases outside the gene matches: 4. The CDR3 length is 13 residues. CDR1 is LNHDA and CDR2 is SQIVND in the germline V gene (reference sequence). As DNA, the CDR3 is TGTGCCAGTAAGGGACAGGATCATCAGCCCCAGCATTTT. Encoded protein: CASKGQDHQPQHF.

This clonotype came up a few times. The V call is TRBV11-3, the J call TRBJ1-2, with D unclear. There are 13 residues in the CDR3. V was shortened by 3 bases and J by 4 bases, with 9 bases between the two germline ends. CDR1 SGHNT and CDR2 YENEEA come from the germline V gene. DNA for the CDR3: TGTGCCAGCAGCTTCTCACAGATCTATGGCTACACCTTC. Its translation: CASSFSQIYGYTF.

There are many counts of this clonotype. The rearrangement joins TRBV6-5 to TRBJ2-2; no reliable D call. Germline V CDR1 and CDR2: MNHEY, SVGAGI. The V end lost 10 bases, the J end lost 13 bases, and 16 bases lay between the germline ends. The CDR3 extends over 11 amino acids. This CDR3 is CATSRFGGLFF. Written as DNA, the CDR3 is TGTGCCACATCTAGATTTGGTGGGCTGTTTTTT.

CDR3 loop: CASSPSRLTQYF. CDR3 in DNA: TGTGCCAGCAGCCCATCCAGGTTGACCCAGTACTTC. This chain uses TRBV7-9 with TRBJ2-5, with D unresolved. Trimming pared 5 bases from V and 7 bases from J, leaving 11 bases between. CDR1 is SEHNR, CDR2 FQNEAQ, per germline (reference sequence). This CDR3 has 12 residues.

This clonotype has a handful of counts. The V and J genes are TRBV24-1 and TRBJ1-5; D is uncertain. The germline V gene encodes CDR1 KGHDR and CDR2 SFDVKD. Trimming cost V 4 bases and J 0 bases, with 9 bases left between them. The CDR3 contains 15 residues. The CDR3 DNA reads TGTGCCACCAGTGACTTGATGTGTAGCAATCAGCCCCAGCATTTT. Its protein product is CATSDLMCSNQPQHF.

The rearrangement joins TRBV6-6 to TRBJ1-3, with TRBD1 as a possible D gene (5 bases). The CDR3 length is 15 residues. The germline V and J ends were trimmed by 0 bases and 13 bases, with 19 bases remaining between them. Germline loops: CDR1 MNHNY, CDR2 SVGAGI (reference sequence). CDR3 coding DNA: TGTGCCAGCAGTTACTCCCGGCAGGGTTTTTCCCTAATATATTTT. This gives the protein CASSYSRQGFSLIYF.

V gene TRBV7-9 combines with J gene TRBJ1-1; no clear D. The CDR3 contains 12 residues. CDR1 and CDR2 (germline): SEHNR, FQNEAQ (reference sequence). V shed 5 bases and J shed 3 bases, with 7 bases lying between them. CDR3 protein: CASSPWDTEAFF. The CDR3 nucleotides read TGTGCCAGCAGCCCCTGGGACACTGAAGCTTTCTTT.

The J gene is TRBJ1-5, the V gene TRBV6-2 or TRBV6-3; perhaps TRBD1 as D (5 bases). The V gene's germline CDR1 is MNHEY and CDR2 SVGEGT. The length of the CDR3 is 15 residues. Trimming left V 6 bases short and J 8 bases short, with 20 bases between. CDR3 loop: CASSGRQSMREPQHF. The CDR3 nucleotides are TGTGCCAGCAGCGGACGACAGAGCATGAGGGAGCCCCAGCATTTT.

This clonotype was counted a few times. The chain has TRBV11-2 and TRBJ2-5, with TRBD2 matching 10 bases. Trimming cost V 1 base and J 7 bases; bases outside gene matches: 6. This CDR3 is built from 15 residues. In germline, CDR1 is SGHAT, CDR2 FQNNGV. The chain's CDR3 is CASSLVLAGVATQYF. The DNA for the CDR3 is TGTGCCAGCAGCTTAGTCCTAGCGGGGGTTGCGACCCAGTACTTC. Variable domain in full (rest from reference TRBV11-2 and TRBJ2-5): EAGVAQSPRYKIIEKRQSVAFWCNPISGHATLYWYQQILGQGPKLLIQFQNNGVVDDSQLPKDRFSAERLKGVDSTLKIQPAKLEDSAVYLCASSLVLAGVATQYFGPGTRLLVL.

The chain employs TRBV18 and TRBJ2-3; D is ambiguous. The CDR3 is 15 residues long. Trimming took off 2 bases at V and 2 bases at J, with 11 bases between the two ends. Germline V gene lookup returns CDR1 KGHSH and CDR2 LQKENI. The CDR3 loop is CASSPLDGVTDTQYF. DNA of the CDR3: TGTGCCAGCTCACCATTGGATGGGGTCACAGATACGCAGTATTTT.

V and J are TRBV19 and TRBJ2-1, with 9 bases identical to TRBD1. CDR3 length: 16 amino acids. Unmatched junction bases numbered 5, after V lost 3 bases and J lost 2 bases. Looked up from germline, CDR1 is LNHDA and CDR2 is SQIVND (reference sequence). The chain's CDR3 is CASSMPGTGTYNEQFF. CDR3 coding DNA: TGTGCCAGTAGTATGCCCGGGACAGGGACCTACAATGAGCAGTTCTTC.

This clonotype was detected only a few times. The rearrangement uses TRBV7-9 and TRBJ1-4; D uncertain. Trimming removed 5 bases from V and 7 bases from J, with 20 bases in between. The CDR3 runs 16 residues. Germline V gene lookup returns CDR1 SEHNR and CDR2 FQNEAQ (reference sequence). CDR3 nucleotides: TGTGCCAGCAGCCAACCATACGGTCAGGAAGCTGAAAAACTGTTTTTT. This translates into CASSQPYGQEAEKLFF.

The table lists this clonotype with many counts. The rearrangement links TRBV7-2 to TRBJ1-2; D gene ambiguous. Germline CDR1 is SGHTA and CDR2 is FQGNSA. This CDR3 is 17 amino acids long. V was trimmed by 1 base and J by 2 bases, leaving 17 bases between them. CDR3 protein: CASSLETPVTSNYGYTF. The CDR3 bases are TGTGCCAGCAGCTTAGAAACCCCAGTAACTTCCAACTATGGCTACACCTTC.

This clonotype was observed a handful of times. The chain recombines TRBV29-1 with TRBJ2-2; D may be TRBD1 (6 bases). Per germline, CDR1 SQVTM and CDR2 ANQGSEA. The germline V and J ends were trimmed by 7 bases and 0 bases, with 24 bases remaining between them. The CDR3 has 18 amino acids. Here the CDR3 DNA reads TGCAGCGCTTTTAAGCCGGGACACGAGACCTCGAACACCGGGGAGCTGTTTTTT. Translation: CSAFKPGHETSNTGELFF.

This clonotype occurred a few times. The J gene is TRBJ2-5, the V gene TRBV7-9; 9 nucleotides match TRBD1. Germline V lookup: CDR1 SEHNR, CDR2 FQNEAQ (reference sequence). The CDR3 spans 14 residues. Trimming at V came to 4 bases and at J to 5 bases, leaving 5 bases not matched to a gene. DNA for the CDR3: TGTGCCAGCAGCTCGGACAGGGGTGCGGAGACCCAGTACTTC. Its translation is CASSSDRGAETQYF.

The CDR3 nucleotides read TGTGCCAGCAGCCAGGGGGCGAGTCACGATGGCTACACCTTC. Protein sequence: CASSQGASHDGYTF. This chain connects TRBV12-3 or TRBV12-4 to TRBJ1-2, with 8 bases fitting TRBD1. After removal of 6 bases from V and 6 bases from J, the junction contained 9 bases not matched to a gene. CDR3 length: 14 residues.

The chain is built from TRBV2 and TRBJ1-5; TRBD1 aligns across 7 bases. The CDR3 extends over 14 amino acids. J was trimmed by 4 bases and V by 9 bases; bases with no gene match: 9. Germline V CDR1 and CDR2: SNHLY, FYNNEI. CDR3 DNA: TGTGCCAGTCAGACAGGGACGGGGAATCAGCCCCAGCATTTT. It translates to CASQTGTGNQPQHF.

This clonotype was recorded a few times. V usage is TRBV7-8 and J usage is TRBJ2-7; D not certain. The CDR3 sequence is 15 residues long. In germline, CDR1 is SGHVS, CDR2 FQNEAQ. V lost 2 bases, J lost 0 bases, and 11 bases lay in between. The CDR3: CASSLMVASSYEQYF. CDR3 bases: TGTGCCAGCAGCTTAATGGTGGCTAGCTCCTACGAGCAGTACTTC. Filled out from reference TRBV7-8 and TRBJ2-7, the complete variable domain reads GAGVSQSPRYKVAKRGQDVALRCDPISGHVSLFWYQQALGQGPEFLTYFQNEAQLDKSGLPSDRFFAERPEGSVSTLKIQRTQQEDSAVYLCASSLMVASSYEQYFGPGTRLTVT.

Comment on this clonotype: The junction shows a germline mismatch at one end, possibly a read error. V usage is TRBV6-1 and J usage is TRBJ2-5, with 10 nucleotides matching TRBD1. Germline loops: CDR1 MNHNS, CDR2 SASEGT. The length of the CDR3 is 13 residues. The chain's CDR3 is CASSELGQGNPSF. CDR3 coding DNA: TGTGCCAGCAGTGAATTGGGACAGGGGAACCCGTCCTTC.

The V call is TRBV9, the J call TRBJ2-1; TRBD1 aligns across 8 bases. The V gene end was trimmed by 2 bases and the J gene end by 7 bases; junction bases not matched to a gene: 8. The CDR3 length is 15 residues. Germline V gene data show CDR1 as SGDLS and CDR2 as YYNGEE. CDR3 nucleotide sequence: TGTGCCAGCAGCGTCACCCAGGGGGCTGTTAATGAGCAGTTCTTC. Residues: CASSVTQGAVNEQFF.

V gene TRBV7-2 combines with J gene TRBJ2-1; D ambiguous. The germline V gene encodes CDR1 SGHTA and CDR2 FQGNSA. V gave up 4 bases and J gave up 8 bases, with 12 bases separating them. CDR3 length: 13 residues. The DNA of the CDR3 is TGTGCCAGCAGCTCCTTTCCAGTTTATGAGCAGTTCTTC. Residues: CASSSFPVYEQFF.